The present entry profiles one TCR beta chain with its context. The sample originates from a study of human T cells and chemical hapten exposure. Each CDR3 protein is one row after TCRdb ran MiXCR on the RACE reads. The repertoire consists of about 180,000 distinct CDR3 sequences, with almost 30% occurring once and the leading ten covering about 2.7%. Trimming stripped 0 bases from V and 1 base from J, with 8 bases between. This CDR3 contains 15 residues. The germline V gene has CDR1 SGDLS and CDR2 YYNGEE. Time point described: pre-sensitization, week 0. Treatment meaning: therapeutic diphenylcyclopropenone sensitization with weekly scalp DPC.

The chain couples TRBV9 to TRBJ1-3, with no clear D. The sequencing here drew on whole blood, taken in connection with sensitization to the hapten diphenylcyclopropenone (DPC). The sequence was obtained from a woman younger than 45 with alopecia areata. Some clones in this sample may be carry-over from other donors' samples. CDR3 region: CASSVGAGSGNTIYF. The CDR3 DNA reads as TGTGCCAGCAGCGTAGGAGCAGGATCTGGAAACACCATATATTTT.